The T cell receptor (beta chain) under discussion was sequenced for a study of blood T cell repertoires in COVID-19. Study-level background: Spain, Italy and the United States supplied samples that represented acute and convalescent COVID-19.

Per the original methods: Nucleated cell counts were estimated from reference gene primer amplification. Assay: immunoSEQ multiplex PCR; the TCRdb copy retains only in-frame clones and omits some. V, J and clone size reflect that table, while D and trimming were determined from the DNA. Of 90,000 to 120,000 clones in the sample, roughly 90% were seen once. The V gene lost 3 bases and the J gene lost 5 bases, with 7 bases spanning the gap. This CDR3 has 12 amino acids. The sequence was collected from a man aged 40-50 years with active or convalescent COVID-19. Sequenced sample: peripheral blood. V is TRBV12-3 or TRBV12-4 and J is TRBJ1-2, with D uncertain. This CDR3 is CASSLAGYGYTF. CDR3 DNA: TGTGCCAGCAGTTTGGCAGGATATGGCTACACCTTC.